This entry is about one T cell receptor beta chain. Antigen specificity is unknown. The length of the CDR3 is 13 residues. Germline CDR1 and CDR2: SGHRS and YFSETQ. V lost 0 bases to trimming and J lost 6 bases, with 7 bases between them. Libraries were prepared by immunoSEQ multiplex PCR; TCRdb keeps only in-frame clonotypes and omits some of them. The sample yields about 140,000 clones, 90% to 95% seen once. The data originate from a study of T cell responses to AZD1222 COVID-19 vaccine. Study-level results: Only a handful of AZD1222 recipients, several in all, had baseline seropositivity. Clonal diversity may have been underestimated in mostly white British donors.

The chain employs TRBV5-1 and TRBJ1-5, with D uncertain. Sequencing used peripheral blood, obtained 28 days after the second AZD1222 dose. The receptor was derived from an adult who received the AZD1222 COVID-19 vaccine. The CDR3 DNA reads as TGCGCCAGCAGCTTGGAGGGCGCTCAGCCCCAGCATTTT. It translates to CASSLEGAQPQHF.